These 5 T cell receptor beta chains came from one sample sequenced in a study of shared clonotypes between healthy human individuals. Sequencing used immunoSEQ multiplex PCR; TCRdb keeps in-frame clones, though not all of them. This table holds 600,000 to 750,000 clones, 72% found once. The sequenced material came from memory CD4+ T cells sorted from blood. As to subset: CD45RA-negative fraction. The receptors here all came from a woman in her twenties or thirties in good health.

This clone occurred a few times. The V call is TRBV7-2, the J call TRBJ1-2; possibly TRBD1 for D (5 bases). The V gene's germline CDR1 is SGHTA and CDR2 FQGNSA. V was cut by 11 bases and J by 3 bases, with 13 bases left in between. The CDR3 has 12 residues. CDR3 sequence: CAGTGVYYGYTF. The DNA of the CDR3 is TGTGCCGGGACCGGGGTTTACTATGGCTACACCTTC.

A single count supports this clone. The chain couples TRBV2 to TRBJ1-5; no clear D. V gave up 0 bases and J gave up 4 bases, with 4 bases separating them. CDR3 length: 13 residues. Germline-derived CDR1 and CDR2 are SNHLY and FYNNEI. The CDR3 DNA follows: TGTGCCAGCAGTGAAGCGGAGAATCAGCCCCAGCATTTT. The encoded protein is CASSEAENQPQHF. Together with reference TRBV2 and TRBJ1-5, the CDR3 gives the full variable domain: EPEVTQTPSHQVTQMGQEVILRCVPISNHLYFYWYRQILGQKVEFLVSFYNNEISEKSEIFDDQFSVERPDGSNFTLKIRSTKLEDSAMYFCASSEAENQPQHFGDGTRLSIL.

The V and J genes are TRBV6-4 and TRBJ2-3; unclear D gene. The CDR3 runs 15 residues. The germline gives CDR1 MRHNA, CDR2 SNTAGT. Trimming left V 0 bases short and J 0 bases short, with 7 bases between. CDR3 residues: CASSDSTRSTDTQYF. The CDR3 bases are TGTGCCAGCAGTGACTCGACAAGAAGCACAGATACGCAGTATTTT.

The J gene is TRBJ1-3, the V gene TRBV10-2; TRBD1 is a possible D gene (6 bases). Germline CDR1 is WSHSY and CDR2 is SAAADI. CDR3 length: 18 amino acids. Trimming removed 7 bases at V and 0 bases at J, with 22 bases between. CDR3 protein: CASNADRTLDDSGNTIYF. The CDR3 DNA follows: TGCGCCAGCAACGCGGACAGAACCCTAGATGACTCTGGAAACACCATATATTTT.

CDR3 in amino acids: CASSFQGRVTEAFF. DNA for the CDR3: TGTGCCAGTAGTTTTCAGGGGCGTGTCACTGAAGCTTTCTTT. This chain connects TRBV19 to TRBJ1-1, with a tentative D call TRBD1 (6 bases). This CDR3 has 14 residues. Trimming pared 5 bases from V and 4 bases from J, leaving 14 bases between. The germline V gene has CDR1 LNHDA and CDR2 SQIVND (reference sequence).